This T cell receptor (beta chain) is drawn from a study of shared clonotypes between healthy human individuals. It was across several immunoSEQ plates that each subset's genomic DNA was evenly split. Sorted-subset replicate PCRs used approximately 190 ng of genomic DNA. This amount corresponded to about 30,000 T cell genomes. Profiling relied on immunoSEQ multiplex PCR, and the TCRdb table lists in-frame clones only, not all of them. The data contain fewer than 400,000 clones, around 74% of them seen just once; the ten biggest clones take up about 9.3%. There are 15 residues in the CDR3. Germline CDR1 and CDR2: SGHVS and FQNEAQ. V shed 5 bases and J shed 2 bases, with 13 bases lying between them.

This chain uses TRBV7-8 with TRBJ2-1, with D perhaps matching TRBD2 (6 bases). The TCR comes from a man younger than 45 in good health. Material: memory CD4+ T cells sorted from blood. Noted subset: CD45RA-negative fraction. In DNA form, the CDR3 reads TGTGCCAGCAGCCGCTTTAGCGGAACCTACAATGAGCAGTTCTTC. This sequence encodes CASSRFSGTYNEQFF.